Included here is one T cell receptor (beta chain) sequence, with context. The germline V gene encodes CDR1 SGHNT and CDR2 YYREEE (reference sequence). The CDR3 covers 16 residues. Trimming cost V 0 bases and J 1 base; bases outside gene matches: 4. The method was immunoSEQ multiplex PCR; TCRdb's version includes in-frame clones alone and lacks a portion of them. The data contain roughly 150,000 clones, 70% to 90% of them singletons. The sample comes from a study of blood T cell repertoires in COVID-19. In the study overall: Researchers got acute and convalescent COVID-19 samples from the United States, Italy and Spain.

The sequence came from an elderly woman with COVID-19, enrolled during active disease. Input material: peripheral blood. V gene TRBV5-4 combines with J gene TRBJ2-5, with TRBD2 matching over 9 bases. The CDR3 DNA sequence: TGTGCCAGCAGCTTGGGTGGTAGCGGGAGCCAAGAGACCCAGTACTTC. It yields the protein CASSLGGSGSQETQYF.